Listed below are T cell receptor beta chains from one sample, sequenced in a study of shared T cell receptors in the human thymus. This table comes from immunoSEQ multiplex PCR, and its TCRdb copy is limited to in-frame clones, with some not included. The table includes approximately 580,000 clones, about 84% detected once. These data are also associated with another study on human thymus T cells.

The material sequenced was thymocytes. These TCRs come from a boy under two years old with a congenital heart defect. The CDR3 runs from the conserved cysteine through the conserved F or W. The D gene is left open where the match is weak. Rows may omit the clone size; those that give it use once, few, many or a size class.

abundance: -; v_gene: TRBV2; j_gene: TRBJ2-7; d_gene: -; CDR3nt: TGTGCCAGCAGTCTACGGGGGTCTCTTCTCTTC; CDR3aa: CASSLRGSLLF
abundance: -; v_gene: TRBV2; j_gene: TRBJ2-1; d_gene: -; CDR3nt: TGTGCCAGCAGCGATCCACAGGAATACAATGAGCAGTTCTTC; CDR3aa: CASSDPQEYNEQFF
abundance: -; v_gene: TRBV14; j_gene: TRBJ2-7; d_gene: -; CDR3nt: TGTGCCAGCAGCCAAAGTCAGGACTACGAGCAGTACTTC; CDR3aa: CASSQSQDYEQYF
abundance: -; v_gene: TRBV11-2; j_gene: TRBJ2-7; d_gene: TRBD2; CDR3nt: TGTGCCAGCAGCTTTTCGGTGGTTAGCGGGAGCAGGAGGTCCTACGAGCAGTACTTC; CDR3aa: CASSFSVVSGSRRSYEQYF
abundance: -; v_gene: TRBV4-1; j_gene: TRBJ1-4; d_gene: TRBD1; CDR3nt: TGCGCCAGCAGCCACGAGACAGGGGCGAATGAAAAACTGTTTTTT; CDR3aa: CASSHETGANEKLFF
abundance: -; v_gene: TRBV5-6; j_gene: TRBJ2-2; d_gene: -; CDR3nt: TGTGCCAGCAGCCCCACCCCCGGGACTCGCTACGGGGAGCTGTTTTTT; CDR3aa: CASSPTPGTRYGELFF
abundance: -; v_gene: TRBV19; j_gene: TRBJ2-7; d_gene: TRBD2; CDR3nt: TGTGCCAGTAGCCTAGGGGGAGAGACTAGCGGGAGCTCCTACGAGCAGTACTTC; CDR3aa: CASSLGGETSGSSYEQYF
abundance: -; v_gene: TRBV4-1; j_gene: TRBJ1-4; d_gene: -; CDR3nt: TGCGCCAGCAGCCAAGACTGGACAGAGCCTAATGAAAAACTGTTTTTT; CDR3aa: CASSQDWTEPNEKLFF
abundance: few; v_gene: TRBV5-6; j_gene: TRBJ2-2; d_gene: TRBD1; CDR3nt: TGTGCCAGCAGCTTGGAGTCAGGGGGCGCTGACTTAGCCGGGGAGCTGTTTTTT; CDR3aa: CASSLESGGADLAGELFF
abundance: -; v_gene: TRBV7-9; j_gene: TRBJ2-2; d_gene: TRBD1; CDR3nt: TGTGCCAGCAGCCGTAGACAGGGGACGGCGAACACCGGGGAGCTGTTTTTT; CDR3aa: CASSRRQGTANTGELFF
abundance: -; v_gene: TRBV28; j_gene: TRBJ2-3; d_gene: TRBD2; CDR3nt: TGTGCCAGCAGTTCTACTAGCGGGAGACGCGCGAGGGGAGATACGCAGTATTTT; CDR3aa: CASSSTSGRRARGDTQYF
abundance: -; v_gene: TRBV5-4; j_gene: TRBJ2-1; d_gene: TRBD2; CDR3nt: TGTGCCAGCAGCCAGGGACTAGCGGGAGGGCCGGGTGAGCAGTTCTTC; CDR3aa: CASSQGLAGGPGEQFF
abundance: -; v_gene: TRBV9; j_gene: TRBJ2-5; d_gene: -; CDR3nt: TGTGCCAGCAGCGTAGACCCCTCTAGAAGGGAGACCCAGTACTTC; CDR3aa: CASSVDPSRRETQYF
abundance: -; v_gene: TRBV4-1; j_gene: TRBJ1-3; d_gene: -; CDR3nt: TGCGCCAGCAGCCAAGAGACGGGGGGTTCGTCTGGAAACACCATATATTTT; CDR3aa: CASSQETGGSSGNTIYF
abundance: -; v_gene: TRBV4-1; j_gene: TRBJ1-3; d_gene: -; CDR3nt: TGCGCCAGCAGCCAAGATAAGATAAGGGGGGGCTCTGGAAACACCATATATTTT; CDR3aa: CASSQDKIRGGSGNTIYF
abundance: few; v_gene: TRBV11-2; j_gene: TRBJ2-7; d_gene: -; CDR3nt: TGTGCCAGCAGCTTATGGGCAGCGGAGGCCTACGAGCAGTACTTC; CDR3aa: CASSLWAAEAYEQYF
abundance: -; v_gene: TRBV25-1; j_gene: TRBJ2-7; d_gene: TRBD2; CDR3nt: TGTGCCAGCAGTGAATTGGCGGGAGGGCCCTACGAGCAGTACTTC; CDR3aa: CASSELAGGPYEQYF
abundance: -; v_gene: TRBV6-1; j_gene: TRBJ2-2; d_gene: TRBD2; CDR3nt: TGTGCCAGCAGTGAAGCAGGGGGGCGGGAGGTCAGCACCGGGGAGCTGTTTTTT; CDR3aa: CASSEAGGREVSTGELFF
abundance: -; v_gene: TRBV27; j_gene: TRBJ2-7; d_gene: -; CDR3nt: TGTGCCAGCAGTTCCCTTTGGGAGGGGGAGTACGAGCAGTACTTC; CDR3aa: CASSSLWEGEYEQYF
abundance: -; v_gene: TRBV7-6; j_gene: TRBJ2-7; d_gene: TRBD2; CDR3nt: TGTGCCAGCAGCGACCGGGACTACCCTTCCGACGAGCAGTACTTC; CDR3aa: CASSDRDYPSDEQYF
abundance: few; v_gene: TRBV9; j_gene: TRBJ2-7; d_gene: -; CDR3nt: TGTGCCAGCAGCGTAGCTAGCCAAGACGAGCAGTACTTC; CDR3aa: CASSVASQDEQYF
abundance: -; v_gene: TRBV28; j_gene: TRBJ1-5; d_gene: -; CDR3nt: TGTGCCAGCAGTTTAATCCAGGGAATTAAGCAGCCCCAGCATTTT; CDR3aa: CASSLIQGIKQPQHF
abundance: -; v_gene: TRBV6-6; j_gene: TRBJ2-7; d_gene: TRBD2; CDR3nt: TGTGCCAGCAGTTACCGTGGTGGGACTAGCGGCAACGAGCAGTACTTC; CDR3aa: CASSYRGGTSGNEQYF
abundance: -; v_gene: TRBV14; j_gene: TRBJ1-1; d_gene: -; CDR3nt: TGTGCCAGCAGCCAAATACTGACGGCGGCGAACACTGAAGCTTTCTTT; CDR3aa: CASSQILTAANTEAFF
abundance: -; v_gene: TRBV4-3; j_gene: TRBJ2-1; d_gene: -; CDR3nt: TGCGCCAGCAGCCAAGCTGAGGGTTGGGACAATGAGCAGTTCTTC; CDR3aa: CASSQAEGWDNEQFF
abundance: -; v_gene: TRBV13; j_gene: TRBJ2-7; d_gene: TRBD2; CDR3nt: TGTGCCAGCAGCTTTCGGACTAGGGGCTACGAGCAGTACTTC; CDR3aa: CASSFRTRGYEQYF
abundance: -; v_gene: TRBV28; j_gene: TRBJ2-5; d_gene: TRBD2; CDR3nt: TGTGCCAGCAGTTCCCCTTTAGGACTAGCGGGAGTTACCCAGTACTTC; CDR3aa: CASSSPLGLAGVTQYF
abundance: -; v_gene: TRBV7-8; j_gene: TRBJ1-2; d_gene: TRBD1; CDR3nt: TGTGCCAGCAGCGGACCGGGACAGGGGGCGACCCAGGTTGACTATGGCTACACCTTC; CDR3aa: CASSGPGQGATQVDYGYTF
abundance: -; v_gene: TRBV11-3; j_gene: TRBJ2-2; d_gene: -; CDR3nt: TGTGCCAGCAGCCCCGTCGAGAACGGGGAGCTGTTTTTT; CDR3aa: CASSPVENGELFF
abundance: -; v_gene: TRBV28; j_gene: TRBJ1-5; d_gene: TRBD1; CDR3nt: TGTGCCAGCAGTTTACGGACCGACAGGGTTTATAGCAATCAGCCCCAGCATTTT; CDR3aa: CASSLRTDRVYSNQPQHF
abundance: -; v_gene: TRBV19; j_gene: TRBJ1-5; d_gene: -; CDR3nt: TGTGCCAGTAGTATAGATCCGGGACTCAATCAGCCCCAGCATTTT; CDR3aa: CASSIDPGLNQPQHF
abundance: -; v_gene: TRBV2; j_gene: TRBJ2-3; d_gene: -; CDR3nt: TGTGCCAGCAGGCACCCGACGGGGGAGGAGGTCACAGATACGCAGTATTTT; CDR3aa: CASRHPTGEEVTDTQYF
abundance: few; v_gene: TRBV7-2; j_gene: TRBJ2-7; d_gene: -; CDR3nt: TGTGCCAGCAGCTCGGGGAGGACCTACGAGCAGTACTTC; CDR3aa: CASSSGRTYEQYF
abundance: -; v_gene: TRBV7-2; j_gene: TRBJ2-5; d_gene: -; CDR3nt: TGTGCCAGCAGCTTACCTAGCCGGGAGACCCAGTACTTC; CDR3aa: CASSLPSRETQYF
abundance: once; v_gene: TRBV6-5; j_gene: TRBJ1-5; d_gene: TRBD1; CDR3nt: TGTGCCAGCAGGGGGGGCAGGGGGCTCGATCAGCCCCAGCATTTT; CDR3aa: CASRGGRGLDQPQHF
abundance: few; v_gene: TRBV6-5; j_gene: TRBJ2-5; d_gene: TRBD2; CDR3nt: TGTGCCAGCAGTCCTACTAGCGGGAAAGAGGAGACCCAGTACTTC; CDR3aa: CASSPTSGKEETQYF
abundance: few; v_gene: TRBV5-8; j_gene: TRBJ2-3; d_gene: TRBD2; CDR3nt: TGTGCCAGCAGCGGAATAGCGGGAGCGGGCACAGATACGCAGTATTTT; CDR3aa: CASSGIAGAGTDTQYF
abundance: -; v_gene: TRBV4-2; j_gene: TRBJ1-1; d_gene: -; CDR3nt: TGTGCCAGCAGCCTACCCACTCGGAACACTGAAGCTTTCTTT; CDR3aa: CASSLPTRNTEAFF
abundance: few; v_gene: TRBV5-4; j_gene: TRBJ2-5; d_gene: TRBD2; CDR3nt: TGTGCCAGCAGCCTAGGGACTAGCGGGTCTATGTACCAAGAGACCCAGTACTTC; CDR3aa: CASSLGTSGSMYQETQYF
abundance: -; v_gene: TRBV11-2; j_gene: TRBJ2-5; d_gene: -; CDR3nt: TGTGCCAGCAGCCGTAGCGGTTTCGAAGAGACCCAGTACTTC; CDR3aa: CASSRSGFEETQYF
abundance: few; v_gene: TRBV6-1; j_gene: TRBJ2-7; d_gene: -; CDR3nt: TGTGCCAGCAGTGGGGAACGAAAGGGGTTCGGGGGACCCGAGCAGTACTTC; CDR3aa: CASSGERKGFGGPEQYF
abundance: -; v_gene: TRBV11-3; j_gene: TRBJ2-5; d_gene: TRBD2; CDR3nt: TGTGCCAGCAGACACCGAAGACTAGCGCCACAAGAGACCCAGTACTTC; CDR3aa: CASRHRRLAPQETQYF
abundance: -; v_gene: TRBV29-1; j_gene: TRBJ2-3; d_gene: TRBD1; CDR3nt: TGCAGCGTTGGGCCGGACAGGGATATGACAGATACGCAGTATTTT; CDR3aa: CSVGPDRDMTDTQYF
abundance: -; v_gene: TRBV15; j_gene: TRBJ2-5; d_gene: -; CDR3nt: TGTGCCACCAGCACCGGGGGTGGCAAAGAGACCCAGTACTTC; CDR3aa: CATSTGGGKETQYF
abundance: -; v_gene: TRBV30; j_gene: TRBJ2-7; d_gene: -; CDR3nt: TGTGCCTGTCACCGGACTGATAATACCTACGAGCAGTACTTC; CDR3aa: CACHRTDNTYEQYF
abundance: -; v_gene: TRBV28; j_gene: TRBJ2-1; d_gene: TRBD2; CDR3nt: TGTGCCAGCAGTCCCCCGGGACTAGCGGCCCCCAAGGGTGAGCAGTTCTTC; CDR3aa: CASSPPGLAAPKGEQFF